The 3 T cell receptor beta chains listed next were all sequenced from one sample in a study of neurological immune-mediated disorders. TCRdb passed the 5' RACE reads through MiXCR, listing each CDR3 protein once. The profile shows about 55,000 distinct CDR3 sequences, roughly 3.5% of them singletons. Specimen: PBMCs. These receptors all come from a man younger than 40 with multiple sclerosis.

This clonotype occurred many times. The genes are TRBV5-1 and TRBJ2-1; perhaps TRBD1 as D (6 bases). Germline V gene lookup returns CDR1 SGHRS and CDR2 YFSETQ. The CDR3 runs 12 residues. V lost 2 bases and J lost 7, with 7 bases in between. CDR3 amino acids: CASSFTGNEQFF. The CDR3 nucleotides read TGCGCCAGCAGCTTTACAGGGAATGAGCAGTTCTTC.

Comment on this clonotype: This may be a read error: a much more frequent sequence differs by one nucleotide. The chain joins TRBV20-1 to TRBJ2-5, with D perhaps TRBD2 (5 bases). Germline CDR1 reads DFQATT; CDR2 reads SNEGSKA (reference sequence). This CDR3 has 12 amino acids. Trimming cost V 3 bases and J 5 bases, with 10 bases left between them. The CDR3 coding sequence is TGCAGTGCTAGTAAGGGAGACGAGACCCAGTACTTC. As protein: CSASKGDETQYF.

This clonotype appeared many times. V usage is TRBV12-3 or TRBV12-4 and J usage is TRBJ2-7; D unclear. This CDR3 spans 14 amino acids. V was trimmed by 3 bases and J by 7 bases, leaving 16 bases between them. This CDR3 reads CASSFPKGLPEQYF. CDR3 bases: TGTGCCAGCAGTTTCCCCAAGGGCCTTCCAGAGCAGTACTTC.